The clone carrying this T cell receptor (beta chain) has a handful of counts. What it binds is unknown. This sample is part of a study of cytomegalovirus exposure and HLA in healthy donors. Primers included in the PCR were 60 Vbeta and 13 Jbeta primers. Sequencing was performed with immunoSEQ multiplex PCR; in TCRdb, only in-frame clones are kept and a portion is missing. Among about 180,000 clones listed, around four fifths were seen once. While unrecorded immune exposures were likely, the donors were nominally healthy when sampled. V dropped 0 bases and J dropped 0; count of bases not matched to a gene: 10. CDR1 LGHNA and CDR2 YSLEER come from the germline V gene. This CDR3 is built from 18 residues. Study-level results: Accurate predictions that matched the HLA-A and HLA-B alleles of most subjects were reportedly made from TCR beta sequences. Within the data, a cluster of highly shared sequence variants was likely a sequencing artifact.

Material: PBMCs. The sequence derives from a woman aged 25 to 39 in good health and CMV-seronegative. This chain uses TRBV4-3 with TRBJ2-7; 8 bases agree with TRBD2. The DNA of the CDR3 is TGCGCCAGCAGCCAAGACCTGGTTTTAGCGGGGCGCTCCTACGAGCAGTACTTC. This encodes CASSQDLVLAGRSYEQYF.